What follows is one T cell receptor beta chain and its context. The V segment lost 2 bases and the J segment 15 bases; nucleotides outside the gene matches: 10. This CDR3 has 14 amino acids. CDR1 and CDR2 from the germline V gene are MNHNS and SASEGT. Genomic DNA belonging to each subset was distributed in equal measure over several immunoSEQ plates. Original analysis: For the immunoSEQ data, sequences were junction-only without quality scores, so filtering differed. TCRdb's copy holds only in-frame clones and misses some; the assay was immunoSEQ multiplex PCR. The V and J calls and clone size are taken from that table; D and trimming were inferred from the DNA. The data hold about 470,000 clones, with about 85% observed a single time. The entry originates in a study of shared clonotypes between healthy human individuals. Donation came from healthy HIV-negative adults that had no recent acute infections or vaccinations. Nashville, Tennessee was home to all donors, who were Caucasian adults.

The TCR was taken from a woman aged 40-49 years in good health. Some clones in this sample may be carry-over from other donors' samples. The sequenced sample was PBMCs. This chain links TRBV6-1 with TRBJ2-1; 10 nucleotides match TRBD1. The CDR3 region is CASSENHPGTGAFF. CDR3 nucleotides: TGTGCCAGCAGTGAAAATCACCCCGGGACAGGGGCGTTCTTC.